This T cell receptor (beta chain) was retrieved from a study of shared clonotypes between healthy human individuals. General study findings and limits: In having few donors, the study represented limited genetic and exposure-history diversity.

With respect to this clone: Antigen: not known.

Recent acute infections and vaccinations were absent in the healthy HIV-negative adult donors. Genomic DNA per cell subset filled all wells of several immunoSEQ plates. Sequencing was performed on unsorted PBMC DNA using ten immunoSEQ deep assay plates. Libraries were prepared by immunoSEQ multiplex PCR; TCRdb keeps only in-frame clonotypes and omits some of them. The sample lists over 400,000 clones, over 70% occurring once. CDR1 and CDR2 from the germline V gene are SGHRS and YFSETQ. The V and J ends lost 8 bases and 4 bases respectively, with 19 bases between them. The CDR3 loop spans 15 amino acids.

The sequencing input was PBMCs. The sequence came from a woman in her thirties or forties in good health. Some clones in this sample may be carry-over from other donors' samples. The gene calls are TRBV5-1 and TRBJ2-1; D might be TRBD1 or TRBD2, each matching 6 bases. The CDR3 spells CASSFAGQPYNEQFF. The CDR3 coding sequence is TGCGCCAGTTCATTCGCGGGACAACCTTACAATGAGCAGTTCTTC.